This T cell receptor (beta chain) was identified in a study of immune evolution from preneoplasia to lung adenocarcinoma (TCRdb year 2021). About the full investigation: HLA loss of heterozygosity was found in 7% of AIS, roughly 16% of MIA and about 32% of ADC lesions, and in no AAH lesions. Immune contexture across lung adenocarcinoma precursors and invasive adenocarcinoma was profiled using immune gene expression, TCR sequencing and multiplex immunofluorescence. Resected precursor lesions (AAH, AIS, MIA) and invasive adenocarcinomas were compared against paired morphologically normal lung tissue. Sample size was based on specimen availability rather than a prior power calculation. The immune data were combined with whole exome sequencing and methylation data from the same cohort of nodules. The overall cohort comprised some 53 patients with pulmonary nodules who underwent surgical resection. TCR sequencing data came from 45 to 65 patients. According to the study, over a hundred samples were used for TCR sequencing. POLYSOLVER was used to infer Class I HLA alleles from exome data, while LOHHLA was used to detect allele-specific HLA loss. The full study reports these points: The findings were based on association rather than direct causation, and larger cohorts with long-term follow-up and longitudinal biopsies were deemed needed. Clonality was highest in normal lung, while later-stage lesions appeared to show lower clonality but higher T cell density and diversity. Because all patients came from Japan and China, whether the findings apply to Western populations was uncertain. KRAS-mutant nodules showed the highest T cell clonality compared with EGFR-mutant or double wild-type lesions. Top T cell clone frequencies were highest in normal lung and appeared to decrease progressively from AAH through AIS, MIA and invasive adenocarcinoma.

Patients underwent resection in Japan or China between about 2013 and 2017. Histologic diagnosis of each case was confirmed independently by two lung cancer pathologists on H&E slides. Macro-dissection after pathologic assessment enriched premalignant or tumor cells for nucleic acid extraction. DNA was isolated from FFPE tissue using the AllPrep DNA/RNA FFPE Kit. This clone was observed once. Its antigen specificity is not known. One base away there is no much larger clone; base qualities are not given. Using the immunoSEQ hsTCRbeta Kit, TCR beta CDR3 regions were sequenced from DNA. On the study's bioinformatics: The ImmunoSEQ Analyzer was used to analyse the TCR sequencing data. T cell clonality was calculated on productive rearrangements as 1 minus Pielou's evenness. T cell diversity was measured with the inverse Simpson index on productive templates. T cell density was TCR beta template counts normalized to usable DNA, estimated by amplifying and sequencing housekeeping genes. TCR metrics were compared across histologic stages using two-sided Kruskal-Wallis tests. The immuneACCESS repertoire file appears here via TCRdb, limited to in-frame rearrangements. These files lack a portion of the clones; in checked studies, under half of the deficit traces to unresolved V genes, and the cause of the others is not known. Clone size and V and J calls were adopted from that table, with D and trimming inferred from the DNA. The sample data list around 41,000 clones, and 70% to 85% of these were observed just once. Around 4.6% of the sample belongs to the ten largest clones.

This TCR derives from a person between 55 and 69 years old with lung adenocarcinoma. Sequenced sample: FFPE invasive lung adenocarcinoma tissue. The sample's cell subset or site label, decoded: frankly invasive lung adenocarcinoma (ADC).

The nucleotides read TGTGCCAGCACGCGGGACTCGTACAATGAGCAGTTCTTC. This codes for CASTRDSYNEQFF. The chain was built from TRBV6-1 and TRBJ2-1, and the D gene may be TRBD2, 6 bases matching. Relative to germline, V is 7 bases shorter and J is 4 bases shorter, with 11 bases between their ends. The germline V gene gives CDR1 as MNHNS and CDR2 as SASEGT. Reading from cysteine to phenylalanine, the CDR3 counts 13 amino acids. The entry retains the CDR3 DNA only, 39 bases that are in frame from base 1.